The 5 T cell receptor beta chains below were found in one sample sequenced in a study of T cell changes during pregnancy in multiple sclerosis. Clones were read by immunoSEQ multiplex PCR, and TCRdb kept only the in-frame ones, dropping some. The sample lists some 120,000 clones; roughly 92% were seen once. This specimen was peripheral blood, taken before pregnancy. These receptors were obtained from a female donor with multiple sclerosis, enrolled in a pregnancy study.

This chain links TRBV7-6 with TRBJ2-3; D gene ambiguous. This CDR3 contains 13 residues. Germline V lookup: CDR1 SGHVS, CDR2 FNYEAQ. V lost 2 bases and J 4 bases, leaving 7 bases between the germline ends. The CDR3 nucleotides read TGTGCCAGCAGCTTAAATTCCGCAGATACGCAGTATTTT. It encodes CASSLNSADTQYF.

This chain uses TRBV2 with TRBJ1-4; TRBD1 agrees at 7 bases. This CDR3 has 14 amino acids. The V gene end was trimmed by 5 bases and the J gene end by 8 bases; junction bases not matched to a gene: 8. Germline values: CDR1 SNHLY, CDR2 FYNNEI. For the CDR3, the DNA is TGTGCCAGCAGTCGACAGGGTCGAGGAGAAAAACTGTTTTTT. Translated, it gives CASSRQGRGEKLFF.

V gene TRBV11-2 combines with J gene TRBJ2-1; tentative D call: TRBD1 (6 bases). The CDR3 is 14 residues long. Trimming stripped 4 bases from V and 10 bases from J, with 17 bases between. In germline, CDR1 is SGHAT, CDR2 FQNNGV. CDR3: CASSSGAERLEQFF. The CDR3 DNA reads TGTGCCAGCAGCTCAGGGGCCGAGCGGCTAGAGCAGTTCTTC.

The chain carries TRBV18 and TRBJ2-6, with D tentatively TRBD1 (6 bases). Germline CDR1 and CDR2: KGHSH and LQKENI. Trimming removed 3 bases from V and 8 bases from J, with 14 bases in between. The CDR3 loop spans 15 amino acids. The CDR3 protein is CASSPQGPLPNVLTF. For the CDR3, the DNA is TGTGCCAGCTCACCTCAGGGGCCCTTGCCCAACGTCCTGACTTTC. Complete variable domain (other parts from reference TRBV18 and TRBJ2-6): NAGVMQNPRHLVRRRGQEARLRCSPMKGHSHVYWYRQLPEEGLKFMVYLQKENIIDESGMPKERFSAEFPKEGPSILRIQQVVRGDSAAYFCASSPQGPLPNVLTFGAGSRLTVL.

The CDR3 region is CAISQTGVTDTQYF. The DNA for the CDR3 is TGTGCCATCAGCCAGACAGGGGTCACAGATACGCAGTATTTT. The chain has TRBV10-3 and TRBJ2-3; 8 nucleotides align to TRBD1. Per the germline V gene, CDR1 is ENHRY and CDR2 is SYGVKD. V was pared by 6 bases and J by 2 bases, with 4 bases of the junction left unmatched. CDR3 length equals 14 residues.